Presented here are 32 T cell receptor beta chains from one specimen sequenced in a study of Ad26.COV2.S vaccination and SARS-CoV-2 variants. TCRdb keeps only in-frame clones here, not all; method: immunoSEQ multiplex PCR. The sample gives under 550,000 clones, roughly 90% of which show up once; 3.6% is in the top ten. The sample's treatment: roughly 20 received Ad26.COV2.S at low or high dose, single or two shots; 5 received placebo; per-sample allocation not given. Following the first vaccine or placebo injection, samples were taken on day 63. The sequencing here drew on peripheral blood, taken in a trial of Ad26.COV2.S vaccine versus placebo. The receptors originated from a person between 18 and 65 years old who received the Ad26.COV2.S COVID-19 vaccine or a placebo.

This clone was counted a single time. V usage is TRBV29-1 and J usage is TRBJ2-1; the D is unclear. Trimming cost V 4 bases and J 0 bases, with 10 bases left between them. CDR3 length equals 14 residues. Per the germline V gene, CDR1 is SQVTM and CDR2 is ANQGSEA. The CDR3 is CSVAYSGSYNEQFF. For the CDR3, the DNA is TGCAGCGTTGCATATTCCGGCTCCTACAATGAGCAGTTCTTC.

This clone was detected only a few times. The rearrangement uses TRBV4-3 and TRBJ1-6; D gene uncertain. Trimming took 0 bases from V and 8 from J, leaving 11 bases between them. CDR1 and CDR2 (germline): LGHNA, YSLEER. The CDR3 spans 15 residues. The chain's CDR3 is CASSQDISKDSPLHF. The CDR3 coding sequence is TGCGCCAGCAGCCAAGATATATCAAAGGATTCACCCCTCCACTTT.

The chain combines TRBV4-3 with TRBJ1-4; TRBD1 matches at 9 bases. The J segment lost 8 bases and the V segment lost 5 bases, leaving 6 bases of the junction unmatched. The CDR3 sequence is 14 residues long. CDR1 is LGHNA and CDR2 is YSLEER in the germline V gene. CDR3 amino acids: CASSTGTGKEKLFF. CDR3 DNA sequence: TGCGCCAGCAGCACCGGGACAGGGAAGGAAAAACTGTTTTTT.

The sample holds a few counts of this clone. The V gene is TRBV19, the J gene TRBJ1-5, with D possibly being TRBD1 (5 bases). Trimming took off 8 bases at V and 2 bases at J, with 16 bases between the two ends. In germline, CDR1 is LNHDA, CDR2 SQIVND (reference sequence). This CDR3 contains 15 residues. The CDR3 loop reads CASSFGTRGNQPQHF. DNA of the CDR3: TGTGCCAGTTCCTTCGGGACTAGAGGCAATCAGCCCCAGCATTTT.

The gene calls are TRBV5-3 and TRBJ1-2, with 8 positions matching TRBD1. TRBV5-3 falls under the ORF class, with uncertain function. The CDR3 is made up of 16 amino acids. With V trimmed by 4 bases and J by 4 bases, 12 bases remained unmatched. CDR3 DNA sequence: TGTGCCAGAAGCCACTCGGAGGACAGGGAAAGCTATGGCTACACCTTC. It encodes CARSHSEDRESYGYTF.

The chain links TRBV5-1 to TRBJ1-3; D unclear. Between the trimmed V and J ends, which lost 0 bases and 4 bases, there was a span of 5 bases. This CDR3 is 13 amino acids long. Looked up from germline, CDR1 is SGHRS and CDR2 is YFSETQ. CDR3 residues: CASSLDLGNTIYF. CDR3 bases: TGCGCCAGCAGCTTGGATCTCGGAAACACCATATATTTT.

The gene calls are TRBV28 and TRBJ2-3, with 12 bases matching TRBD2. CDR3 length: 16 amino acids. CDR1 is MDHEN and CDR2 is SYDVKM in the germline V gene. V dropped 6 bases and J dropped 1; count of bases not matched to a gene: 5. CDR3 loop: CASSETSGGGTDTQYF. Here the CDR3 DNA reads TGTGCCAGCAGCGAGACTAGCGGGGGTGGCACAGATACGCAGTATTTT.

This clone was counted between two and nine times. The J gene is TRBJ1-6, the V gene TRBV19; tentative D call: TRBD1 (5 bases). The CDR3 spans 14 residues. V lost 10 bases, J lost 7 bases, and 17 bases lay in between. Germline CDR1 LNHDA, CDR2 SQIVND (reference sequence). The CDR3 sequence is CATSTGTENSPLHF. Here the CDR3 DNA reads TGTGCCACGTCGACCGGGACTGAAAATTCACCCCTCCACTTT.

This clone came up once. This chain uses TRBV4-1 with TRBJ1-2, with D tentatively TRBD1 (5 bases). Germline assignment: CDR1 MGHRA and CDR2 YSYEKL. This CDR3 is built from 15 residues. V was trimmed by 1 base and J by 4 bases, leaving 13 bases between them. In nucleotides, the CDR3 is TGCGCCAGCAGCCAAGTTTGGGGCGAGATCTATGGCTACACCTTC. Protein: CASSQVWGEIYGYTF.

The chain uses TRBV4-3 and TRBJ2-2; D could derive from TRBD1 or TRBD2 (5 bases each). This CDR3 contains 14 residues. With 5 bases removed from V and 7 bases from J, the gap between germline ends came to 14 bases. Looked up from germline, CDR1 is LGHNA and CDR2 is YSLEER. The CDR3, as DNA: TGCGCCAGCAGCAAAAGGGAGCAGGGCGGGGAGCTGTTTTTT. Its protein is CASSKREQGGELFF.

CDR3 sequence (DNA): TGTGCCCTAGGAGGGGGGTCCTACGAGCAGTACTTC. Translation: CALGGGSYEQYF. The rearrangement uses TRBV30 and TRBJ2-7; possibly TRBD1 or TRBD2 for D (6 bases each). The CDR3 runs 12 residues. Trimming left V 8 bases short and J 1 base short, with 12 bases between. Germline V gives CDR1 GTSNPN, CDR2 SVGIG (reference sequence).

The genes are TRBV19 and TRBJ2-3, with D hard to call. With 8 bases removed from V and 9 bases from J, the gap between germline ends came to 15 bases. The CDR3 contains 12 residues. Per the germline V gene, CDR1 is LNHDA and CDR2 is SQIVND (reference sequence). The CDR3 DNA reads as TGTGCCAGTTCCCTCGACCGAGGAACGCAGTATTTT. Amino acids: CASSLDRGTQYF.

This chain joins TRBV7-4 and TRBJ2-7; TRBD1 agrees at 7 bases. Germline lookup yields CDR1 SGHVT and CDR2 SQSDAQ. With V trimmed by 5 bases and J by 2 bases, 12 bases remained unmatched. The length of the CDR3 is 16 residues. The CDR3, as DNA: TGTGCCAGCAGCGTGACCGGGACAGCCACAACCTACGAGCAGTACTTC. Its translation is CASSVTGTATTYEQYF.

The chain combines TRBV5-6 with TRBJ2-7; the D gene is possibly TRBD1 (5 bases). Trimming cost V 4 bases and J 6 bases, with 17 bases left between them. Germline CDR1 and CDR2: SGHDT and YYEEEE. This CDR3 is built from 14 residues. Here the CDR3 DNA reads TGTGCCAGCAGCCCACCCCGGCAGGGCCGCGAGCAGTACTTC. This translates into CASSPPRQGREQYF.

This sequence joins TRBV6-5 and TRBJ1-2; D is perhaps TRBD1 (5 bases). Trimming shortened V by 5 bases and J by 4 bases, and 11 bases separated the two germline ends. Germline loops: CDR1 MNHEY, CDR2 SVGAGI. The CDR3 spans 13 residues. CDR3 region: CASSRGPSYGYTF. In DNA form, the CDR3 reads TGTGCCAGCAGTCGGGGACCGTCCTATGGCTACACCTTC.

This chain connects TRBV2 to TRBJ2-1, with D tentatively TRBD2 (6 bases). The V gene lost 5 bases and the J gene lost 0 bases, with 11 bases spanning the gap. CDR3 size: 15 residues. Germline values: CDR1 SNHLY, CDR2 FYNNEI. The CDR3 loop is CASSWRDPSYNEQFF. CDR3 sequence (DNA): TGTGCCAGCAGTTGGCGGGACCCCTCCTACAATGAGCAGTTCTTC.

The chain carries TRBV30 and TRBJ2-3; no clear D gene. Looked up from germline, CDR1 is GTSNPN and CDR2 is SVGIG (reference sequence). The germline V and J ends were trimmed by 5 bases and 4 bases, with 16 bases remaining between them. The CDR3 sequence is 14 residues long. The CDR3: CAWRLEWAADTQYF. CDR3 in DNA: TGTGCCTGGCGTCTGGAATGGGCTGCAGATACGCAGTATTTT.

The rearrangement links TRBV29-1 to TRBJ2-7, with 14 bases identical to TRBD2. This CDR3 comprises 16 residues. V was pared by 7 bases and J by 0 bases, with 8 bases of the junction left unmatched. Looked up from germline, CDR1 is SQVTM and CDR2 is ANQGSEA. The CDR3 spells CSATGTSGGFSYEQYF. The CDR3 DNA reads TGCAGCGCCACCGGGACTAGCGGGGGCTTCTCCTACGAGCAGTACTTC.

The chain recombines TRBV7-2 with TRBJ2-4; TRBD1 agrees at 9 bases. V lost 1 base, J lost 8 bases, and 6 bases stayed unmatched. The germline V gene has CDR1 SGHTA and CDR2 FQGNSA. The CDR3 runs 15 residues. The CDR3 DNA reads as TGTGCCAGCAGCTTAGAGGGGACAGGGCGGGACATTCAGTACTTC. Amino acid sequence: CASSLEGTGRDIQYF.

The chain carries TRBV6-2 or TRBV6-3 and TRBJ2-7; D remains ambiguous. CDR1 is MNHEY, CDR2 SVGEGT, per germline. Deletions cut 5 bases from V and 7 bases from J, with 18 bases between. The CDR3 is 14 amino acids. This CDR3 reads CASSLNGEVTEQYF. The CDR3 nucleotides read TGTGCCAGCAGTCTCAATGGGGAAGTGACGGAGCAGTACTTC.

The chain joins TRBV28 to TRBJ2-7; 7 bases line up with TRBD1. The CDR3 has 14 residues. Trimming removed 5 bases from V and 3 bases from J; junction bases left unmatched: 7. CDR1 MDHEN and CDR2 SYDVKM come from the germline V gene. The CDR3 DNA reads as TGTGCCAGCAGTCCAGGGGGTGGTCGCTACGAGCAGTACTTC. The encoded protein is CASSPGGGRYEQYF. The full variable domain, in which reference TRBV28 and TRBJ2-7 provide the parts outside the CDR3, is DVKVTQSSRYLVKRTGEKVFLECVQDMDHENMFWYRQDPGLGLRLIYFSYDVKMKEKGDIPEGYSVSREKKERFSLILESASTNQTSMYLCASSPGGGRYEQYFGPGTRLTVT.

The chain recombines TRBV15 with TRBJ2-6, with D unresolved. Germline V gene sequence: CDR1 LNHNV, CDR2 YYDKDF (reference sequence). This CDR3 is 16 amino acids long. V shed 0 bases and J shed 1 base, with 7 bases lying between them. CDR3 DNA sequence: TGTGCCACCAGCAGAGAAAAGGGTTCTGGGGCCAACGTCCTGACTTTC. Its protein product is CATSREKGSGANVLTF.

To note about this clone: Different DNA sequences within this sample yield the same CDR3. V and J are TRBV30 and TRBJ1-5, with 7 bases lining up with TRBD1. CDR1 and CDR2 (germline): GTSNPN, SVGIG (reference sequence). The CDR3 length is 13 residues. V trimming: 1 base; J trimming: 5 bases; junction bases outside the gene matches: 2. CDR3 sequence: CAWSGQGDQPQHF. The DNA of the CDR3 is TGTGCCTGGAGTGGACAGGGAGATCAGCCCCAGCATTTT.

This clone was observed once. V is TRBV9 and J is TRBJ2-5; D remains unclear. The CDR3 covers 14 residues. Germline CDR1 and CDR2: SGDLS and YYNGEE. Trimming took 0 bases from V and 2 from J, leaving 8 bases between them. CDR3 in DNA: TGTGCCAGCAGCGTAGAGGTAGGGCAAGAGACCCAGTACTTC. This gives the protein CASSVEVGQETQYF. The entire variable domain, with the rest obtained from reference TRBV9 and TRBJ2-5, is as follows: DSGVTQTPKHLITATGQRVTLRCSPRSGDLSVYWYQQSLDQGLQFLIQYYNGEERAKGNILERFSAQQFPDLHSELNLSSLELGDSALYFCASSVEVGQETQYFGPGTRLLVL.

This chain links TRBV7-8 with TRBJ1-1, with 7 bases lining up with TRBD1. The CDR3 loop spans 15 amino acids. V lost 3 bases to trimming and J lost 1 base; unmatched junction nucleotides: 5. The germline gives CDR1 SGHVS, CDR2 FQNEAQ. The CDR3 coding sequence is TGTGCCAGCAGCTTTCACAGGGGCCGGAACACTGAAGCTTTCTTT. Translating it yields CASSFHRGRNTEAFF.

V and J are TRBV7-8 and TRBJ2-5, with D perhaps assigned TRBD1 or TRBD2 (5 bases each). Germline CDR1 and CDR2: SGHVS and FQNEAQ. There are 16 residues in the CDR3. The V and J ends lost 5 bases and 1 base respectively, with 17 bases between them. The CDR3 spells CASSPLGVGTQETQYF. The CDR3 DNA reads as TGTGCCAGCAGCCCCCTGGGGGTAGGGACCCAAGAGACCCAGTACTTC.

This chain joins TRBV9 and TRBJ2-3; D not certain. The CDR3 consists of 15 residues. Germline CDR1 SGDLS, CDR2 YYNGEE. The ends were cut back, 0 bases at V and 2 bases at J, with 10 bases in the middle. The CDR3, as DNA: TGTGCCAGCAGCGTAGGAGGCAAATCCACAGATACGCAGTATTTT. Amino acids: CASSVGGKSTDTQYF.

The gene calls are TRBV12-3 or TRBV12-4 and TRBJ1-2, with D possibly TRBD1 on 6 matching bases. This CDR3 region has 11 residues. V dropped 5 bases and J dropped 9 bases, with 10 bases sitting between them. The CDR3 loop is CASSPQGRYTF. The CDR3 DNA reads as TGTGCCAGCAGTCCCCAGGGGCGCTACACCTTC.

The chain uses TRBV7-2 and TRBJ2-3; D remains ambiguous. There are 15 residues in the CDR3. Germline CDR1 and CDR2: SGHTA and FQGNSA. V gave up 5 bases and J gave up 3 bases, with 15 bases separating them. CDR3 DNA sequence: TGTGCCAGCAGCACGGACGGTCAGATGACAGATACGCAGTATTTT. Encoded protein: CASSTDGQMTDTQYF.

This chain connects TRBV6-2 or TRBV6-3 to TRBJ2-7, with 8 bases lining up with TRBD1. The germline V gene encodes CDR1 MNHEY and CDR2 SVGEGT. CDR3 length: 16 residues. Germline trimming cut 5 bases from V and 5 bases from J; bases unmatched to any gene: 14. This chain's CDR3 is CASSTIKTGVRNEQYF. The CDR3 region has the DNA TGTGCCAGCAGTACGATAAAGACAGGGGTGAGGAACGAGCAGTACTTC.

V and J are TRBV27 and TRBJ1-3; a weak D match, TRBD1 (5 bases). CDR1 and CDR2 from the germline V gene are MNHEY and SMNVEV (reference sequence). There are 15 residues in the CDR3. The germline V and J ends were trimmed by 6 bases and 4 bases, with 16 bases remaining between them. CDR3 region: CASRSEGRAGNTIYF. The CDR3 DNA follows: TGTGCCAGCAGATCTGAGGGCAGGGCCGGAAACACCATATATTTT.

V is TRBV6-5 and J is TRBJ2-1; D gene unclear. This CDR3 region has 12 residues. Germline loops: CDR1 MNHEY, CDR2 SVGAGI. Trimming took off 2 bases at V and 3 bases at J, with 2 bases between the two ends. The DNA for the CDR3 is TGTGCCAGCAGTTACGGCTACAATGAGCAGTTCTTC. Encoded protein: CASSYGYNEQFF.